A single TCR beta chain is shown here with its context. This receptor's antigen is unknown. No per-base quality is available; no much larger clone lies one base away. Other DNA sequences in the sample encode the same CDR3. Receptor amplification or capture employed the immunoSEQ multiplex PCR assay. For the multiplex PCR, a mixture combining 60 forward primers for TCR Vbeta segments and 13 reverse primers for TCR Jbeta segments was used. The CDR3 region of rearranged TCR beta genes was amplified from genomic DNA by a multiplex PCR assay. The amplified TCR beta libraries were sequenced on the Illumina HiSeq System as 87-base-pair reads. For the original study's pipeline: A later analysis counted approximately 84 million unique TCR beta chains across the 690 or so repertoires, and around 9.9 million of these chains were shared by at least two donors. Raw reads were error-corrected and collapsed into unique sequences with a nearest-neighbor algorithm that merged closely related sequences to remove PCR and sequencing errors. Alignment of CDR3 sequences to IMGT reference sequences was used to assign V, D and J gene segments. For a sequence to be retained, a match of at least six nucleotides to both a V gene segment and a J gene segment was required. Rearrangements were classified as productive when the CDR3 lacked stop codons and remained in frame with V and J, and all other rearrangements were classified as non-productive. Following IMGT convention, CDR3 was defined as the stretch from the second conserved V-encoded cysteine up to the conserved J-encoded phenylalanine. The earlier analysis of about 640 of the donors excluded any sequence lacking an unambiguous match to a single V gene segment. In an earlier analysis of approximately 610 of the donors, V segments were called functional above 56.7% productive rearrangements and were called segregating when the between-donor standard deviation exceeded 5%. A statistical classification framework was built for diagnosing cytomegalovirus status from the catalog of TCR beta chain sequences. V and J gene assignment, in a later analysis, came from comparing TCR nucleotide sequences with IMGT/GENE-DB human TR gene sequences. Using the TCRdist pipeline, a later analysis assigned CDR3 sequences along with most-parsimonious VDJ recombination scenarios. A later analysis defined each TCR beta chain by its CDR3 amino acid sequence plus V-gene family, and excluded reads lacking a unique V-gene family. A later analysis removed 550 to 650 highly shared, low-generation-probability nucleotide sequences to deal with suspected cross-contamination and a sequencing artifact. A later analysis calculated a clonal expansion index for each public chain from normalized within-repertoire ranks of inferred template counts. In a later analysis, generation probabilities were computed with a VDJ recombination model fitted to out-of-frame rearrangements, and the resulting probabilities were checked against IGoR. In a later analysis, hypergeometric tests were used to score TCR-TCR, TCR-HLA and TCR-CMV co-occurrence, with a repertoire-size bias correction applied to TCR pairs. A later analysis estimated false discovery rates by permuting HLA or CMV assignments 20 times. A later analysis grouped co-occurring TCRs with DBSCAN, adding TCRdist sequence similarity when clustering within HLA-allele-positive subsets. Repertoires with fewer than 30,000 or more than 120,000 public chains, plus five repertoires with anomalous nucleotide sharing, were excluded from co-occurrence clustering. The clones in this table, taken by TCRdb from immuneACCESS, are in-frame only. Not every clone is retained; where verified, under half of the shortfall comes from an unresolved V gene, and the cause of the rest is unknown. V, J and clone size were drawn from that table, and D and trimming were deduced from the DNA. Present in this sample are about 85,000 clones, 80% of which were seen just once. About 30% of the sample lies in the top ten.

The data stem from a study of cytomegalovirus exposure and HLA in healthy donors (dated by TCRdb to between 2016 and 2019). With respect to the entire study: In an earlier analysis of several hundred of the donors, 250 to 350 Gb of sequence data and some 100 million unique TCR beta sequences from about 179 million T cells were reported. Both class I and class II loci were covered by HLA typing, at four-digit resolution. The genetic ancestry cluster associated with self-reported Caucasian donors included about four fifths of the roughly 380 genotyped donors. Among 398 genotyped donors of the cohort, an average of roughly 240,000 unique TCR beta nucleotide sequences were sequenced per donor, roughly 20% of them non-productive. A later analysis re-analyzed previously published TCR beta repertoires from roughly 630 donors and added high-resolution HLA genotyping to study TCR occurrence patterns. Besides the first cohort of 500 to 700 subjects, a separate validation cohort made up of over 95 different subjects was used. In a later genetic analysis, genome-wide SNP genotypes for about three fifths of the roughly 670 donors were used, and that subset was treated as a discovery cohort. Typing coverage varied by locus: roughly 629-640 donors for A, B, C, DRB1 and DQB1; roughly 510 for DQA1; around 610 for DPA1; approximately 490 for DPB1. Every discovery cohort repertoire had been produced on one sequencing platform. The study aimed to test whether signatures of past pathogen exposure could be identified by cataloging public T cell receptors. About 300 gigabases of sequencing data and around 85 million unique TCR sequences made up an early release that covered over 550 HLA-typed donors. Donor age, sex, ethnicity and CMV serostatus were compiled alongside the repertoire data. In an earlier analysis of roughly 540 of the donors, high-throughput TCR beta sequencing was used to judge whether each TCR beta V gene segment behaved as functional or pseudogenic. The study used immunosequencing to profile the T cell repertoires of 666 subjects and linked those repertoires to cytomegalovirus serostatus. Roughly 5 DR-DQ haplotypes were handled as single units for association and clustering, since linkage in the cohort was strong. Rather than using new phenotypic data, the later analysis identified candidate immune exposures from TCR beta sequences and from how often those sequences occurred across donors. To predict cytomegalovirus infection status, the study brought together high-throughput TCR immunosequencing, statistical association of individual TCRs with disease status, and machine learning.

In total, around 600 healthy bone marrow donors made up the cohort. At the time of sampling, all cohort members were nominally healthy, though unrecorded immune exposures were likely present. The donor tested CMV seropositive and was one of the 289 seropositive cohort members. A peripheral blood sample was collected from each donor, and TCR beta sequencing was performed on peripheral blood mononuclear cells. The Qiagen DNeasy Blood Extraction Kit was used to extract genomic DNA from the blood cell samples. V loses 3 bases, J loses 4 bases, and the germline ends lie 7 bases apart. Counted from cysteine to phenylalanine, this CDR3 has 12 amino acids. CDR3 DNA is the only sequence kept; it has 36 bases, read in frame from the first base. As encoded in the germline V gene (reference sequence), CDR1 is SEHNR while CDR2 is FQNEAQ. Study-level results and caveats: In a later genetic analysis, a missense DCLRE1C variant was associated with V-gene and J-gene trimming of TCR beta chains, and the association was replicated in an independent cohort. The only immune exposure information available for the cohort was CMV serostatus. In a later analysis, most CMV-associated TCR beta chains were found to appear HLA-restricted, with HLA associations seemingly driven largely by CMV exposure. Only TCR beta chains were sequenced in this cohort, and the absence of alpha or paired-chain data limited detectable features. A group of highly shared sequence variants was considered likely to be a technical artifact of the sequencing pipeline. Broadly in line with IMGT annotations, most TCR beta V segments showed up in productive rearrangements about 87% or about 30% of the time in an earlier analysis of 587 of the donors. When HLA alleles, especially DR and DQ, strongly co-occurred, attributing TCR associations to individual alleles was difficult. In a later analysis, several top co-occurrence clusters were reported to appear linked to parvovirus B19, influenza, CMV and Epstein-Barr virus. A further reported finding was that TCR beta sequences accurately predicted the HLA-A and HLA-B alleles for most subjects in the first cohort. A total of roughly 160 TCR beta chains were listed by the study as associated with cytomegalovirus. According to the authors, the approach could potentially be generalized to other disease states and immunological phenotypes. While some public TCRs were present in many individuals, most TCR sequences turned up only very rarely across donors. In both the original and validation cohorts, the classifier was reported to diagnose cytomegalovirus status with high specificity and sensitivity. Correlated functional status among segregating V segments might be attributable to linkage disequilibrium, but an unknown experimental factor could not be ruled out. According to a later genetic analysis, donors in an Asian-associated ancestry cluster had fewer N-insertions in productive TCRs than the roughly 700-donor mean. A later analysis found that TCR association rates varied across HLA loci, with DRB1 alleles showing the most associated TCRs and HLA-C alleles the fewest. Sequencing depth was assumed to be roughly uniform across donors in the presence/absence analyses, though that assumption may not hold. In vitro tests confirmed that a few of the cytomegalovirus-associated TCR beta chains recognize cytomegalovirus antigens. The earlier analysis of 587 of the donors excluded about 16 rarely observed V segments, including chromosome 9 orphons, because counts were too low. Because HLA typing was missing for some donors at each locus, association tests included only the typed subset. In a later analysis, HLA-associated TCR beta chains were found to be more clonally expanded and to have lower generation probabilities than equally common non-associated chains. Some IMGT-functional V segments, including TRBV6-2 and TRBV6-3, could not be distinguished by the 87-base-pair reads and were therefore excluded. Specific HLA alleles were associated with around 18,000 TCR beta sequences at a false discovery rate of 0.05 in a later analysis.

The chain is made from TRBV7-9 and TRBJ2-7, with the D segment identity uncertain. The TCR comes from a man aged 50 or older in good health and CMV-seropositive. The sequenced sample consisted of PBMCs. The bases read TGTGCCAGCAGCTTTACCGGTTACGAGCAGTACTTC. Translated, it gives CASSFTGYEQYF.